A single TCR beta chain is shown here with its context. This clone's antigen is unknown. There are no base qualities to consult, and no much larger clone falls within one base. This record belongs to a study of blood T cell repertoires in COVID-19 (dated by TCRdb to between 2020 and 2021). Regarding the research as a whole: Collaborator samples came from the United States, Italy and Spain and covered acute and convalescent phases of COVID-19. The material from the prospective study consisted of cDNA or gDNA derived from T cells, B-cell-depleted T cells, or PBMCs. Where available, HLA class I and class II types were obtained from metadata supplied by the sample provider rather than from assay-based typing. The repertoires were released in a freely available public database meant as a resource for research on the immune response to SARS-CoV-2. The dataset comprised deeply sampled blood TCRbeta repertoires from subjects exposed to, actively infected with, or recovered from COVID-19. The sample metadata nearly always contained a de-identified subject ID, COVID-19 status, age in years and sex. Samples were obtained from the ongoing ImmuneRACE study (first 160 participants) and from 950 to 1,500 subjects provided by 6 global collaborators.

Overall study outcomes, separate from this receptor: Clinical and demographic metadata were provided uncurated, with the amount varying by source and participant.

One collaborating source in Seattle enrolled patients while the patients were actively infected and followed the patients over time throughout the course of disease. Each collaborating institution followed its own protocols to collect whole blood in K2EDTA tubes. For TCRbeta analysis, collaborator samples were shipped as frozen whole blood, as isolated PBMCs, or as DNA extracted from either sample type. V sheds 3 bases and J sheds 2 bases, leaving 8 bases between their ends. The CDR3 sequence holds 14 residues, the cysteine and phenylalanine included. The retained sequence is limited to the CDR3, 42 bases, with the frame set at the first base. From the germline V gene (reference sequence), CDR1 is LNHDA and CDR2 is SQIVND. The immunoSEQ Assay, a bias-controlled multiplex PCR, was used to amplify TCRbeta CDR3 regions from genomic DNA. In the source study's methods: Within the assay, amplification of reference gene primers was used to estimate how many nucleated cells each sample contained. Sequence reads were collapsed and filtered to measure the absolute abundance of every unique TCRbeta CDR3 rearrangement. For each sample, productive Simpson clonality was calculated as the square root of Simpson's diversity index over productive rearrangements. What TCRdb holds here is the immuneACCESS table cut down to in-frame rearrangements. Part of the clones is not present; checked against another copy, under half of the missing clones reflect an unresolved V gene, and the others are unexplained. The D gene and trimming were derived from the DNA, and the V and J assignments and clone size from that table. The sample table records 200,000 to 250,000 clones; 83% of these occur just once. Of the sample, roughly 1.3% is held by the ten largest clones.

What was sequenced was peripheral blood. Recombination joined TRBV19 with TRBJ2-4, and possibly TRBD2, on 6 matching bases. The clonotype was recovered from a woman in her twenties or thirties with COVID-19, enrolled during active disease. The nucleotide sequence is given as TGTGCCAGTAGTATCCGGGAGACCAAAAACATTCAGTACTTC. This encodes CASSIRETKNIQYF.